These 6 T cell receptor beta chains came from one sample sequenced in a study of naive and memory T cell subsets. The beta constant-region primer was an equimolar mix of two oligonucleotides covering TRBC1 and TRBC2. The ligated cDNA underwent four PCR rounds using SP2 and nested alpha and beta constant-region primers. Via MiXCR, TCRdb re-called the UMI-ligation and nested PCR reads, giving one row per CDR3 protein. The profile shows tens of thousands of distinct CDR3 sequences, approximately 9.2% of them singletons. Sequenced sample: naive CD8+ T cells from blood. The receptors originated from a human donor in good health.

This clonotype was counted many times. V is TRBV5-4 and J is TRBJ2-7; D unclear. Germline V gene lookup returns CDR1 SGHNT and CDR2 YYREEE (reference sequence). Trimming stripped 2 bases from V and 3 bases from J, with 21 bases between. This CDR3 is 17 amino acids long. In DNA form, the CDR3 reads TGTGCCAGCAGCTTCTACCCCCCTCGGAACGCAGTCTACGAGCAGTACTTC. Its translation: CASSFYPPRNAVYEQYF.

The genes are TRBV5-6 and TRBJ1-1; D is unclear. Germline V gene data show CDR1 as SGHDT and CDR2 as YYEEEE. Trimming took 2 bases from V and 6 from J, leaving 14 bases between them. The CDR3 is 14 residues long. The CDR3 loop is CASSFMTSRPEAFF. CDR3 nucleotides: TGTGCCAGCAGCTTTATGACTTCCAGGCCTGAAGCTTTCTTT.

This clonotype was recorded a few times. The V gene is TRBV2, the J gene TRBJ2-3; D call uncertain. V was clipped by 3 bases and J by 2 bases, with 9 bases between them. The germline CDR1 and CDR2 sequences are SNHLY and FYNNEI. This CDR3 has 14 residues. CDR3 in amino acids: CASSDSRPTDTQYF. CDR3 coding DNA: TGTGCCAGCAGTGATTCGCGCCCCACAGATACGCAGTATTTT.

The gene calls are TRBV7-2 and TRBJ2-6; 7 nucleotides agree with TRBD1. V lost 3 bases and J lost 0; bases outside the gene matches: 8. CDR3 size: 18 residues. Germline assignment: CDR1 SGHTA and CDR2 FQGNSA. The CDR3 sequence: CASSLEAGGPSGANVLTF. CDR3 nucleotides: TGTGCCAGCAGCTTGGAGGCAGGGGGTCCCTCTGGGGCCAACGTCCTGACTTTC.

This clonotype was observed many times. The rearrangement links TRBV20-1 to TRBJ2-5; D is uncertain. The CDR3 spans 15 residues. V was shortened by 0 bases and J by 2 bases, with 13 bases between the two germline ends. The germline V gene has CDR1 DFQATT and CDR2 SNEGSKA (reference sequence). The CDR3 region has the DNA TGCAGTGCTAGAGACAGGACGAACCGACAAGAGACCCAGTACTTC. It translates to CSARDRTNRQETQYF.

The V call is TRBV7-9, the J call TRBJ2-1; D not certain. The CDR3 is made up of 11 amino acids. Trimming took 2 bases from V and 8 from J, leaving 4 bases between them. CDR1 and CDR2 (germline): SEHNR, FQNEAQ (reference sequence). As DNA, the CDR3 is TGTGCCAGCAGCTTAATCCATGAGCAGTTCTTC. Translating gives CASSLIHEQFF.